The T cell receptor (beta chain) under discussion was sequenced for a study of long-term antiretroviral therapy in people with HIV. Regarding the study as a whole: In samples taken after ART, diversity increased but remained below transplant donor control levels. Comparison with controls showed narrower CDR3 length ranges in HIV repertoires.

Researchers ran immunoSEQ v3.0 at survey level. TCRdb keeps only in-frame clones here, not all; method: immunoSEQ multiplex PCR. The table lists tens of thousands of clones, 80% of them singletons, with 5.5% to 8% in the top ten. In its sample, this clone was seen a few times. Its target is not known. The CDR3 is made up of 14 amino acids. V was shortened by 5 bases and J by 4 bases, with 12 bases between the two germline ends. CDR1 and CDR2 from the germline V gene are LGHNT and FRNRAP. The source is a man aged 40-50 years with HIV. The specimen was unsorted PBMCs, collected 0.3 years after starting antiretroviral therapy. The chain has TRBV12-5 and TRBJ1-3; perhaps TRBD1 as D (6 bases). The CDR3 DNA sequence: TGTGCTAGTGGTACAGGGCTGGGAGGAAACACCATATATTTT. It codes for CASGTGLGGNTIYF.